This T cell receptor beta chain was obtained from a study of T cells in Graves' hyperthyroidism and ophthalmopathy. As for the study in general: The authors collected peripheral blood at initial diagnosis, before any treatment.

Germline values: CDR1 LGHDT, CDR2 YNNKEL (reference sequence). CDR3 length: 16 residues. Trimming shortened V by 0 bases and J by 3 bases, and 15 bases separated the two germline ends. The TCR beta CDR3 regions underwent amplification using RNA transcripts as the source. Primed by the HTBI set, a first-round RT-PCR was run on the TCR CDR3. TCRdb called the multiplex PCR reads again in MiXCR, with one record for every CDR3 protein. The sample records just under 750,000 distinct CDR3 sequences, roughly 32% being singletons. This clonotype originated in a woman in her thirties or forties with Graves' hyperthyroidism. This chain links TRBV3-1 with TRBJ2-7; possible D gene TRBD2, 6 bases. Sequenced sample: blood. This CDR3 reads CASSQDSGTLIYEQYF. CDR3 DNA: TGTGCCAGCAGCCAAGACTCTGGGACTCTAATCTACGAGCAGTACTTC.